These 12 T cell receptor beta chains came from one sample sequenced in a study of cytomegalovirus exposure and HLA in healthy donors. Vbeta (60) and Jbeta (13) primers were used in the PCR. Here immunoSEQ multiplex PCR was the method, and the copy in TCRdb shows in-frame clones only, minus some. The table records roughly 100,000 clones, about 81% of them present only once. Source material: PBMCs. The origin of the receptors is a male donor in good health and CMV-seropositive.

The chain joins TRBV7-9 to TRBJ2-7; TRBD1 aligns across 9 bases. J lost 2 bases, V lost 3 bases, and 2 bases had no gene match. CDR1 SEHNR and CDR2 FQNEAQ come from the germline V gene (reference sequence). CDR3 length equals 14 residues. The DNA of the CDR3 is TGTGCCAGCAGCTTCCGGGACAGGGCCTACGAGCAGTACTTC. Amino acid sequence: CASSFRDRAYEQYF. The variable domain in full, with the rest retrieved from reference TRBV7-9 and TRBJ2-7, is DTGVSQNPRHKITKRGQNVTFRCDPISEHNRLYWYRQTLGQGPEFLTYFQNEAQLEKSRLLSDRFSAERPKGSFSTLEIQRTEQGDSAMYLCASSFRDRAYEQYFGPGTRLTVT.

The chain links TRBV30 to TRBJ2-1; a weak D match, TRBD1 (5 bases). The CDR3 loop spans 12 amino acids. CDR1 GTSNPN and CDR2 SVGIG come from the germline V gene (reference sequence). V dropped 5 bases and J dropped 9 bases, with 14 bases sitting between them. CDR3 sequence (DNA): TGTGCCTGGGGCCCCGTAGGGGTTGAGCAGTTCTTC. Amino acid sequence: CAWGPVGVEQFF.

This clone was picked up a small number of times. The V call is TRBV7-9, the J call TRBJ2-7, with D unresolved. Germline loops: CDR1 SEHNR, CDR2 FQNEAQ (reference sequence). V lost 0 bases, J lost 3 bases, and 9 bases lay in between. The length of the CDR3 is 14 residues. The CDR3 reads CASSLATTIYEQYF. The CDR3, as DNA: TGTGCCAGCAGCTTAGCTACTACGATCTACGAGCAGTACTTC. The whole variable domain, filled in from reference TRBV7-9 and TRBJ2-7, reads DTGVSQNPRHKITKRGQNVTFRCDPISEHNRLYWYRQTLGQGPEFLTYFQNEAQLEKSRLLSDRFSAERPKGSFSTLEIQRTEQGDSAMYLCASSLATTIYEQYFGPGTRLTVT.

This chain connects TRBV4-3 to TRBJ2-7; D is unclear. Germline V CDR1 and CDR2: LGHNA, YSLEER. The CDR3 is made up of 15 amino acids. Trimming stripped 1 base from V and 0 bases from J, with 10 bases between. DNA for the CDR3: TGCGCCAGCAGCCAAGGTGCAGGTAGCTCCTACGAGCAGTACTTC. This sequence encodes CASSQGAGSSYEQYF.

The chain is built from TRBV9 and TRBJ2-1, with TRBD2 matching over 9 bases. Per the germline V gene, CDR1 is SGDLS and CDR2 is YYNGEE. The CDR3 loop spans 16 amino acids. With V trimmed by 4 bases and J by 7 bases, 12 bases remained unmatched. The CDR3 here is CASSPLTSGLQNEQFF. The CDR3, as DNA: TGTGCCAGCAGCCCTCTGACTAGCGGCCTCCAGAATGAGCAGTTCTTC.

This clone was detected only a few times. The rearrangement uses TRBV18 and TRBJ2-5, with D hard to call. Germline V gives CDR1 KGHSH, CDR2 LQKENI. Trimming took off 4 bases at V and 3 bases at J, with 12 bases between the two ends. The length of the CDR3 is 14 residues. The CDR3 sequence is CASSLDSPEETQYF. CDR3 in DNA: TGTGCCAGCTCACTAGACTCCCCCGAAGAGACCCAGTACTTC.

V gene TRBV2 combines with J gene TRBJ2-2, with 12 positions matching TRBD2. The CDR3 covers 14 residues. V lost 6 bases and J lost 5; bases outside the gene matches: 1. The germline V gene encodes CDR1 SNHLY and CDR2 FYNNEI. The CDR3 region is CASRGTSGTGELFF. The CDR3 bases are TGTGCCAGCAGAGGGACTAGCGGGACCGGGGAGCTGTTTTTT.

This clone was observed a few times. V and J are TRBV27 and TRBJ2-7; 11 bases are a match to TRBD2. The CDR3 runs to 14 residues. The V gene end was trimmed by 3 bases and the J gene end by 6 bases; junction bases not matched to a gene: 4. From germline, CDR1 is MNHEY and CDR2 SMNVEV (reference sequence). This CDR3 is CASSFSGGASEQYF. The CDR3 coding sequence is TGTGCCAGCAGTTTTAGCGGGGGGGCCAGCGAGCAGTACTTC.

V gene TRBV7-9 combines with J gene TRBJ1-4; 9 positions agree with TRBD1. The germline CDR1 and CDR2 sequences are SEHNR and FQNEAQ (reference sequence). The CDR3 has 18 amino acids. The V gene end was trimmed by 5 bases and the J gene end by 6 bases; junction bases not matched to a gene: 16. CDR3 bases: TGTGCCAGCAGCGCTGGGGGACAGGGACCAACTAATGATGAAAAACTGTTTTTT. It translates to CASSAGGQGPTNDEKLFF.

This clone turned up a few times. The chain couples TRBV28 to TRBJ1-1, with 9 nucleotides matching TRBD1. J gave up 7 bases and V 4 bases, and 13 bases lay outside the gene matches. Germline V CDR1 and CDR2: MDHEN, SYDVKM. The CDR3 is 16 residues long. This CDR3 is CASSSARTGGGGEAFF. The DNA for the CDR3 is TGTGCCAGCAGTTCGGCGCGAACAGGGGGCGGCGGTGAAGCTTTCTTT.

This chain uses TRBV7-2 with TRBJ1-4; 7 bases map to TRBD1. The V and J ends lost 3 bases and 7 bases, in that order; junction bases with no gene match: 8. Germline CDR1 reads SGHTA; CDR2 reads FQGNSA. This CDR3 comprises 15 residues. The CDR3 DNA sequence: TGTGCCAGCAGCTTGAGTCAGGGGGGCGGTGAAAAACTGTTTTTT. It yields the protein CASSLSQGGGEKLFF.

The chain couples TRBV5-1 to TRBJ1-1; 8 bases align to TRBD1. In germline, CDR1 is SGHRS, CDR2 YFSETQ. After removal of 3 bases from V and 0 bases from J, the junction contained 4 bases not matched to a gene. The CDR3 length is 15 residues. CDR3 nucleotide sequence: TGCGCCAGCAGCTCGTGGACAGGGATGAACACTGAAGCTTTCTTT. Translating it yields CASSSWTGMNTEAFF. The variable domain in full, completed from reference TRBV5-1 and TRBJ1-1, reads KAGVTQTPRYLIKTRGQQVTLSCSPISGHRSVSWYQQTPGQGLQFLFEYFSETQRNKGNFPGRFSGRQFSNSRSEMNVSTLELGDSALYLCASSSWTGMNTEAFFGQGTRLTVV.